This T cell receptor beta chain comes out of a study of CD8 T cell repertoires and HIV-1 epitope variants (TCRdb year 2020). About the full investigation: Twenty-five peptides representing autologous and known Gag and Nef epitope variants were each used to stimulate T cells in separate culture wells. T cells were enriched using the EasySep Human T Cell Enrichment Kit and then co-cultured with an equal number of autologous T cell-negative cells acting as antigen-presenting cells. Cultures ran for 10 to 11 days in IMDM with gentamicin, with half-media changes on days 3 and 7 adding IL-2, IL-7 and IL-15. An aliquot of 1M T cells was saved as an uncultured baseline condition, separate from the approximately 87 T cell cultures. The control conditions were a CMV, EBV and flu peptide pool, the Ebola AY9 epitope as a negative control, and a well with no peptide. The epitopes tested were three Gag epitope families plus Nef HW9 and YT9. A total of 83 T cell cultures were run, with each culture condition done in triplicate except for one peptide, which was done in duplicate. The paper as a whole reports these results and caveats: Roughly 10 antigen-specific TCR beta clonotypes were identified, and about six of them appeared cross-reactive for autologous or known escape epitope variants. The assay identified only TCR beta chains and indicated proliferation in response to antigen, without indicating T cell function or cytokine profile. A handful of clonotypes recognized the Nef KF9 family and one the HW9 family, with no responses to the TAALDMSHF plasma variant.

There are a few counts of this clone. Its antigen specificity is not known. Base qualities are not provided; no much larger clone lies one nucleotide away. TCR beta CDR3 regions were sequenced at survey depth on the immunoSEQ platform. The QIAamp DNA micro kit was used to extract genomic DNA from every cultured and uncultured CD8+ T cell population. As for how the authors treated the data: Samples with fewer than 5,000 productive reads were excluded, resulting in the removal of about 7% of the roughly 75 HIV peptide-stimulated cultures. Sequences were trimmed to CDR3 by a MANAFEST web app, and nonproductive sequences, CDR3s under 5 amino acids, and sequences not starting with C or ending with F/W were removed. To count as antigen-specific, a clonotype had to be expanded in at least 2 of 3 replicates compared with the no-peptide control at FDR 0.01, and only within one epitope family. Specific clonotypes also needed at least fivefold higher frequency than in wells stimulated with peptides from other epitope families. Drawn from immuneACCESS, this table holds only the in-frame rearrangements with V and J called that TCRdb kept. Clones are partly lost; checked studies trace under half to an unresolved V gene and leave the rest unexplained. The V and J calls and clone size are taken from that table; D and trimming were inferred from the DNA. For this sample there are a few thousand clones; roughly 70% appear just once. About 40% of the sample is in the top ten clones.

The germline V gene (reference sequence) yields SSHAT for CDR1 and FNYEAQ for CDR2. Measured from the cysteine to the phenylalanine, the CDR3 is 16 residues long. The read is trimmed to its CDR3 DNA, 48 bases read in frame from base 1. V has 5 bases trimmed and J has 5 bases trimmed; junction bases matching no gene number 10. The EasySep Human CD8+ T Cell Enrichment Kit was used on day 10 to isolate CD8+ T cells from every culture. Sequenced: cultured CD8+ T cells derived from PBMCs. The chain couples TRBV7-7 to TRBJ2-2, with TRBD1 matching 8 junction bases. The TCR comes from a male donor with HIV. The nucleotides are TGTGCCAGCAGCCTCGGGCAGGGGGCGAGAACCGGGGAGCTGTTTTTT. Its translation reads: CASSLGQGARTGELFF.